This passage covers 14 T cell receptor beta chains from one sample sequenced in a study of a mutant IDH1 vaccine in newly diagnosed glioma. Generated by immunoSEQ multiplex PCR, the TCRdb table keeps only in-frame clones and is missing some. The sample yields tens of thousands of clones, about 88% seen once. Time point of the sample: baseline, week 1 (first vaccination visit). The treatment here: pre-vaccination baseline after standard-of-care therapy. The specimen comprised PBMCs, sampled from a glioma patient treated with radiotherapy, temozolomide or both. Source of these receptors: a woman aged 40 to 50 with glioma.

This clone was seen a single time. V gene TRBV10-1 combines with J gene TRBJ2-7, with 7 nucleotides matching TRBD1. Germline values: CDR1 WNHNN, CDR2 SYGVQD (reference sequence). The V segment lost 3 bases and the J segment 4 bases; nucleotides outside the gene matches: 3. The CDR3 is made up of 13 amino acids. CDR3 sequence (DNA): TGCGCCAGCAGTGAAAGGACAGGATACGAGCAGTACTTC. Amino acids: CASSERTGYEQYF.

The rearrangement uses TRBV5-1 and TRBJ2-5, with TRBD2 matching over 10 bases. Trimming cost V 0 bases and J 2 bases; bases outside gene matches: 4. Germline CDR1 reads SGHRS; CDR2 reads YFSETQ. This CDR3 comprises 16 residues. CDR3 in DNA: TGCGCCAGCAGCTTGGGGACTAGCGGAGCACAAGAGACCCAGTACTTC. Translated, it gives CASSLGTSGAQETQYF.

V gene TRBV5-1 combines with J gene TRBJ2-1; 7 nucleotides agree with TRBD2. Germline V gives CDR1 SGHRS, CDR2 YFSETQ. The V segment lost 0 bases and the J segment 5 bases; nucleotides outside the gene matches: 5. CDR3 size: 15 residues. CDR3 nucleotide sequence: TGCGCCAGCAGCTTGGGGGAGGGTCTCGACAATGAGCAGTTCTTC. Encoded protein: CASSLGEGLDNEQFF.

This clone was observed a single time. V usage is TRBV6-1 and J usage is TRBJ2-7; a possible D gene is TRBD1 (5 bases). The germline V gene has CDR1 MNHNS and CDR2 SASEGT. CDR3 length: 15 amino acids. V was pared by 5 bases and J by 2 bases, with 16 bases between. For the CDR3, the DNA is TGTGCCAGCAGTCCCGGACGGACACTACCCTACGAGCAGTACTTC. It specifies CASSPGRTLPYEQYF.

The rearrangement joins TRBV7-9 to TRBJ2-7; the D gene is possibly TRBD2 (7 bases). This CDR3 is built from 14 residues. V lost 5 bases to trimming and J lost 2 bases, with 13 bases between them. The germline gives CDR1 SEHNR, CDR2 FQNEAQ (reference sequence). CDR3 loop: CASSERGGAYEQYF. The CDR3 nucleotides are TGTGCCAGCAGCGAAAGGGGGGGAGCCTACGAGCAGTACTTC.

This clone was counted a few times. The same CDR3 can be traced to other DNA sequences in this sample. The chain uses TRBV28 and TRBJ1-5, with a weak D call TRBD1 (5 bases). From germline, CDR1 is MDHEN and CDR2 SYDVKM. V was shortened by 3 bases and J by 4 bases, with 7 bases between the two germline ends. This CDR3 spans 13 amino acids. The CDR3 sequence is CASSFGGNQPQHF. CDR3 coding DNA: TGTGCCAGCAGTTTTGGGGGAAATCAGCCCCAGCATTTT.

This rearrangement joins TRBV28 to TRBJ1-4, with 7 bases that match TRBD1. Germline loops: CDR1 MDHEN, CDR2 SYDVKM. The CDR3 spans 14 residues. After removal of 5 bases from V and 10 bases from J, the junction contained 10 bases not matched to a gene. As DNA, the CDR3 is TGTGCCAGCAGTACCGCCCGGACAGGCCGAAAACTGTTTTTT. Translated: CASSTARTGRKLFF.

V is TRBV7-2 and J is TRBJ2-3; D gene unclear. Trimming took 5 bases from V and 3 from J, leaving 15 bases between them. Looked up from germline, CDR1 is SGHTA and CDR2 is FQGNSA. The CDR3 loop spans 15 amino acids. The CDR3 nucleotides are TGTGCCAGCAGCAATCAATCCCTTCGGACAGATACGCAGTATTTT. Amino acid sequence: CASSNQSLRTDTQYF.

As to this clone: Other DNA sequences in the same sample also yield this CDR3. The chain uses TRBV2 and TRBJ2-5; D not resolved. This CDR3 region has 13 residues. Germline loops: CDR1 SNHLY, CDR2 FYNNEI. V was cut by 4 bases and J by 1 base, with 7 bases left in between. In nucleotides, the CDR3 is TGTGCCAGCAGTGGGACCCGCCAAGAGACCCAGTACTTC. This encodes CASSGTRQETQYF.

This clone was seen a few times. This chain connects TRBV5-1 to TRBJ1-1; D may be TRBD1 (6 bases). Germline values: CDR1 SGHRS, CDR2 YFSETQ. CDR3 length: 14 residues. The germline V and J ends were trimmed by 4 bases and 2 bases, with 12 bases remaining between them. CDR3 loop: CASSPGTFNTEAFF. In DNA form, the CDR3 reads TGCGCCAGCAGCCCCGGGACATTCAACACTGAAGCTTTCTTT.

This sequence joins TRBV15 and TRBJ1-6, with unresolved D. Germline CDR1 reads LNHNV; CDR2 reads YYDKDF (reference sequence). The CDR3 length is 12 residues. V lost 9 bases, J lost 9 bases, and 12 bases lay in between. Written as DNA, the CDR3 is TGTGCCACAGGGCCAAAGGGTTCACCCCTCCACTTT. Amino acid sequence: CATGPKGSPLHF.

The CDR3 nucleotides read TGCAGCGTTGGGGCGGGCGCCGCCAACTATGGCTACACCTTC. The encoded protein is CSVGAGAANYGYTF. The chain combines TRBV29-1 with TRBJ1-2; unclear D gene. CDR1 SQVTM and CDR2 ANQGSEA come from the germline V gene. The CDR3 runs to 14 residues. Trimming removed 4 bases at V and 2 bases at J, with 14 bases between. Complete variable domain (other parts from reference TRBV29-1 and TRBJ1-2): SAVISQKPSRDICQRGTSLTIQCQVDSQVTMMFWYRQQPGQSLTLIATANQGSEATYESGFVIDKFPISRPNLTFSTLTVSNMSPEDSSIYLCSVGAGAANYGYTFGSGTRLTVV.

V gene TRBV6-5 combines with J gene TRBJ2-1; 8 bases are a match to TRBD2. Per the germline V gene, CDR1 is MNHEY and CDR2 is SVGAGI. V trimming: 5 bases; J trimming: 0 bases; junction bases outside the gene matches: 3. CDR3 length: 15 residues. The CDR3 DNA reads as TGTGCCAGCAGTCCTAGCGGGTACTCCTACAATGAGCAGTTCTTC. As protein: CASSPSGYSYNEQFF.

V gene TRBV5-1 combines with J gene TRBJ2-7; the D gene is possibly TRBD2 (7 bases). CDR3 size: 15 residues. Germline V lookup: CDR1 SGHRS, CDR2 YFSETQ. V was pared by 0 bases and J by 0 bases, with 10 bases between. This chain's CDR3 is CASSLAGGVSYEQYF. CDR3 in DNA: TGCGCCAGCAGCTTGGCGGGGGGCGTCTCCTACGAGCAGTACTTC.